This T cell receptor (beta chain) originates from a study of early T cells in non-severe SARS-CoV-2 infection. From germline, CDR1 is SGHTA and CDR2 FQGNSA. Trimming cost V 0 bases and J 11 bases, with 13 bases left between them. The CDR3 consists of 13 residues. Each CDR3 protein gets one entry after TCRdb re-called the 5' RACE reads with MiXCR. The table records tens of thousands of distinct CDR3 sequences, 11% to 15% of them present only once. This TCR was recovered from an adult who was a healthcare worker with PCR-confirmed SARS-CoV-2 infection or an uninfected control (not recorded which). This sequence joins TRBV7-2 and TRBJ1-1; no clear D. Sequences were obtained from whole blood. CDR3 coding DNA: TGTGCCAGCAGCTTAGCGAACGGTCCTGGGGCTTTCTTT. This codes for CASSLANGPGAFF.